This T cell receptor beta chain was observed in a study of Ad26.COV2.S vaccination and SARS-CoV-2 variants. On the study more broadly: The authors gave Ad26.COV2.S intramuscularly, either once or twice 56 days apart.

Germline V gene data show CDR1 as SGHTS and CDR2 as YDEGEE. Trimming stripped 7 bases from V and 3 bases from J, with 17 bases between. The CDR3 runs 14 residues. Treatment given: over 15 received Ad26.COV2.S at low or high dose, single or two shots; roughly five received placebo; per-sample allocation not given. Day 63 after the first injection of vaccine or placebo was the sampling time. An adult aged 18-55 years in Boston served as the donor. TCRdb keeps only in-frame clones here, not all; method: immunoSEQ multiplex PCR. The sample has fewer than 400,000 clones, around 84% seen once. This sample comprised peripheral blood, obtained in a trial of Ad26.COV2.S vaccine versus placebo. This sequence was found in a person between 18 and 59 years old who received the Ad26.COV2.S COVID-19 vaccine or a placebo. The rearrangement uses TRBV5-8 and TRBJ2-7; tentatively, D is TRBD1 (8 bases). The CDR3 spells CASARTGRGYEQYF. In DNA, the CDR3 is TGTGCCAGCGCTCGGACAGGGAGGGGCTACGAGCAGTACTTC.